This TCR beta chain came from a study of OX40 agonist ivuxolimab in advanced cancers. Study details: Patients in the trial were receiving intravenous ivuxolimab every 2 weeks, at doses of 0.01 to 10 mg/kg. Prior anti-PD-1, anti-PD-L1 or anti-CTLA-4 therapy did not bar entry, and approximately 40% had some.

The study's findings and limits: With doses of 0.1 to 3.0 mg/kg, CD4+ and CD8+ blood T cells had undergone clonal expansion by week 6. In the expanded peripheral T cells, antigen specificity was never determined.

The CDR3 is 14 residues long. Trimming at V came to 2 bases and at J to 8 bases, leaving 6 bases not matched to a gene. The germline CDR1 and CDR2 sequences are SGHKS and YYEKEE (reference sequence). Profiled with immunoSEQ multiplex PCR; TCRdb holds only in-frame clones, not every one. The sample lists 50,000 to 70,000 clones; 88% were seen once. This clone showed up just once. Antigen unknown. The origin of this receptor is an adult with an advanced solid tumor such as melanoma, head and neck, liver or kidney cancer. This specimen consisted of CD4+ or CD8+ T cells sorted from blood, obtained in a trial of the OX40 agonist ivuxolimab. V usage is TRBV5-5 and J usage is TRBJ1-2, with 10 bases that match TRBD1. CDR3 bases: TGTGCCAGCAGCTTAGACAGGGGGCTCGGCGGCTACACCTTC. This sequence encodes CASSLDRGLGGYTF.